This T cell receptor (beta chain) appears in the sequencing data of a study of T cell repertoires in cytomegalovirus infection. Whole-study context: The authors relied on CMV epitopes, both recently identified HLA-C-restricted and well-studied HLA-B-restricted. Indications of both CMV infection and matching HLA type were provided by public TCR beta signatures.

Comment on this clonotype: Its cognate antigen is unknown. A read error may account for a junction end that differs from germline.

Study-wide points: The cumulative frequency of public TCR beta families distinguished individuals who carried CMV together with the relevant HLA. The ex vivo response showed dominance by HLA-C-restricted CMV-specific TCR beta clonotypes.

This CDR3 is 17 amino acids long. Germline loops: CDR1 SGHKS, CDR2 YYEKEE (reference sequence). Via MiXCR, TCRdb re-called the reads, giving one row per CDR3 protein. Of 200,000 or so distinct CDR3 sequences in the sample, about 38% were seen once. V gene TRBV5-5 combines with J gene TRBJ2-2; 10 bases match TRBD1. The specimen comprised CD8+ T cells from cultured PBMCs, sampled from culture after CMV antigen stimulation. This sequence was found in a human donor in good health (CMV status not recorded). Some clones in this sample may be carry-over from other donors' samples. The CDR3 DNA follows: TGTGCCAGCAGTTTGGACAGGGGGGCGTTAAACACCGGGGAGCTGTTTTTT. It codes for CASSLDRGALNTGELFF.